This T cell receptor beta chain originates from a study of cytomegalovirus exposure and HLA in healthy donors. The CDR3 extends over 15 amino acids. Germline V gene data show CDR1 as SGHTA and CDR2 as FQGNSA. Trimming cost V 4 bases and J 0 bases; bases outside gene matches: 5. The study ran its PCR with 60 Vbeta and 13 Jbeta primers. Sequencing used immunoSEQ multiplex PCR; TCRdb keeps in-frame clones, though not all of them. The table shows 100,000 to 150,000 clones, with 81% occurring only once. The sample comprised PBMCs. The genes are TRBV7-2 and TRBJ2-7, with 8 bases that match TRBD2. The clonotype comes from a man aged 18 to 30 in good health and CMV-seropositive. The CDR3 nucleotides read TGTGCCAGCAGCTCCAGCGGGGGAACCTCCTACGAGCAGTACTTC. Translated, it gives CASSSSGGTSYEQYF.